Below, 14 T cell receptor beta chains from the same sample are listed, as sequenced in a study of PD-1 blockade in classical Hodgkin lymphoma. Repertoires were generated with immunoSEQ multiplex PCR, while TCRdb's copy carries only in-frame clones and drops some. Among roughly 20,000 clones listed, 70% to 75% were seen once. Time point denoted: cycle 4 day 1 (C4D1), after less than seven weeks of nivolumab. Following autologous stem cell transplantation, relapse occurred in every patient, and exposure to brentuximab vedotin varied. Source: peripheral blood mononuclear cells (PBMCs), taken before the fourth cycle of nivolumab. Receptor source: a human donor with classical Hodgkin lymphoma.

The chain couples TRBV5-5 to TRBJ2-5, with TRBD2 matching 11 bases. Germline assignment: CDR1 SGHKS and CDR2 YYEKEE (reference sequence). CDR3 length: 15 amino acids. The V segment lost 6 bases and the J segment 5 bases; nucleotides outside the gene matches: 9. CDR3 in amino acids: CASTQLAGDLETQYF. DNA for the CDR3: TGTGCCAGCACCCAACTAGCGGGAGATCTGGAGACCCAGTACTTC.

J is TRBJ2-7 and V is TRBV9, with D possibly being TRBD2 (6 bases). CDR3 length equals 14 residues. Germline V gene lookup returns CDR1 SGDLS and CDR2 YYNGEE. V dropped 0 bases and J dropped 5 bases, with 12 bases sitting between them. CDR3 in DNA: TGTGCCAGCAGCGTAGGCGTGCGGGGAGACGAGCAGTACTTC. It is translated as CASSVGVRGDEQYF.

The chain recombines TRBV29-1 with TRBJ2-7; perhaps TRBD1 as D (5 bases). Germline CDR1 is SQVTM and CDR2 is ANQGSEA. The V gene lost 6 bases and the J gene lost 5 bases, with 17 bases spanning the gap. There are 13 residues in the CDR3. The CDR3 region is CSVRSQETHEQYF. The CDR3 DNA reads as TGCAGCGTACGCTCACAGGAAACTCACGAGCAGTACTTC.

This chain connects TRBV27 to TRBJ2-7, with 7 bases identical to TRBD2. CDR3 length: 15 residues. Germline lookup yields CDR1 MNHEY and CDR2 SMNVEV (reference sequence). Trimming took 5 bases from V and 2 from J; bases not matched to a gene: 9. The CDR3, as DNA: TGTGCCAGCAGTACCCGACTAGCTGATACCTACGAGCAGTACTTC. Protein product: CASSTRLADTYEQYF.

The chain recombines TRBV7-8 with TRBJ2-2, with D perhaps TRBD1 or TRBD2 (5 bases each). This CDR3 region has 18 residues. CDR1 and CDR2 (germline): SGHVS, FQNEAQ. V gave up 2 bases and J gave up 0 bases, with 16 bases separating them. CDR3 sequence reads: CASSLRGTWDANTGELFF. The CDR3 nucleotides are TGTGCCAGCAGCTTACGGGGCACCTGGGATGCGAACACCGGGGAGCTGTTTTTT.

The chain combines TRBV10-3 with TRBJ1-4; D call uncertain. Germline CDR1 ENHRY, CDR2 SYGVKD. Deletions cut 9 bases from V and 5 bases from J, with 13 bases between. The CDR3 is made up of 13 amino acids. CDR3 sequence reads: CAISPVGNEKLFF. The CDR3 DNA reads as TGTGCCATATCACCTGTTGGAAATGAAAAACTGTTTTTT.

This clone was detected a few times. The chain carries TRBV5-4 and TRBJ2-1, with no clear D. Germline assignment: CDR1 SGHNT and CDR2 YYREEE (reference sequence). This CDR3 spans 13 amino acids. V was cut by 4 bases and J by 6 bases, with 11 bases left in between. CDR3 coding DNA: TGTGCCAGCAGCGGTGGTAGGAGCAATGAGCAGTTCTTC. It codes for CASSGGRSNEQFF. Full variable domain (missing parts from reference TRBV5-4 and TRBJ2-1): ETGVTQSPTHLIKTRGQQVTLRCSSQSGHNTVSWYQQALGQGPQFIFQYYREEENGRGNFPPRFSGLQFPNYSSELNVNALELDDSALYLCASSGGRSNEQFFGPGTRLTVL.

CDR3 protein: CASSLTSGVAYEQYF. As DNA, the CDR3 is TGTGCCAGCAGCTTGACTAGCGGGGTCGCCTACGAGCAGTACTTC. V usage is TRBV5-6 and J usage is TRBJ2-7, with 10 bases that match TRBD2. Germline CDR1 SGHDT, CDR2 YYEEEE. With V trimmed by 1 base and J by 2 bases, 3 bases remained unmatched. CDR3 length: 15 residues.

This chain connects TRBV28 to TRBJ1-5; no firm D call. Per the germline V gene, CDR1 is MDHEN and CDR2 is SYDVKM. The CDR3 has 11 amino acids. V gave up 7 bases and J gave up 7 bases, with 8 bases separating them. The CDR3 DNA sequence: TGTGCCAGCAAAGGGAGGCAGCCCCAGCATTTT. It translates to CASKGRQPQHF.

This clone was recorded only once. The genes are TRBV19 and TRBJ2-5; 9 nucleotides line up with TRBD1. Trimming cost V 5 bases and J 2 bases; bases outside gene matches: 6. This CDR3 is built from 15 residues. CDR1 is LNHDA, CDR2 SQIVND, per germline (reference sequence). Written as DNA, the CDR3 is TGTGCCAGTAGTGATACAGGGGGCGAACAAGAGACCCAGTACTTC. This encodes CASSDTGGEQETQYF.

This clone has more than one count but fewer than ten. The J gene is TRBJ2-1, the V gene TRBV9, with 15 bases fitting TRBD2. The V segment lost 3 bases and the J segment 8 bases; nucleotides outside the gene matches: 12. The V gene's germline CDR1 is SGDLS and CDR2 YYNGEE. This CDR3 spans 18 amino acids. CDR3 protein: CASSAGLAGGPGWDEQFF. The CDR3 DNA sequence: TGTGCCAGCAGCGCTGGACTAGCGGGAGGGCCTGGGTGGGATGAGCAGTTCTTC.

This chain connects TRBV10-2 to TRBJ2-1; 11 bases fit TRBD2. Germline assignment: CDR1 WSHSY and CDR2 SAAADI. V shed 2 bases and J 7 bases; nucleotides not matched to a gene: 4. This CDR3 region has 15 residues. The chain's CDR3 is CASSETSGSLNEQFF. In nucleotides, the CDR3 is TGCGCCAGCAGTGAGACTAGCGGGAGTTTAAATGAGCAGTTCTTC.

A few counts support this clone. The chain has TRBV25-1 and TRBJ2-3, with 11 bases that match TRBD2. The germline gives CDR1 MGHDK, CDR2 SYGVNS. V gave up 8 bases and J gave up 4 bases; unmatched junction bases: 2. This CDR3 comprises 13 residues. CDR3 region: CASGLAGADTQYF. CDR3 bases: TGTGCCAGCGGACTAGCGGGCGCAGATACGCAGTATTTT. The variable domain in full, with the rest retrieved from reference TRBV25-1 and TRBJ2-3, is EADIYQTPRYLVIGTGKKITLECSQTMGHDKMYWYQQDPGMELHLIHYSYGVNSTEKGDLSSESTVSRIRTEHFPLTLESARPSHTSQYLCASGLAGADTQYFGPGTRLTVL.

CDR3 residues: CSVEREGNTGELFF. Written as DNA, the CDR3 is TGCAGCGTTGAGCGGGAGGGAAACACCGGGGAGCTGTTTTTT. The chain joins TRBV29-1 to TRBJ2-2; 9 bases fit TRBD2. The CDR3 is 14 amino acids. V was clipped by 3 bases and J by 2 bases; unmatched bases: 1. Germline V gene lookup returns CDR1 SQVTM and CDR2 ANQGSEA.